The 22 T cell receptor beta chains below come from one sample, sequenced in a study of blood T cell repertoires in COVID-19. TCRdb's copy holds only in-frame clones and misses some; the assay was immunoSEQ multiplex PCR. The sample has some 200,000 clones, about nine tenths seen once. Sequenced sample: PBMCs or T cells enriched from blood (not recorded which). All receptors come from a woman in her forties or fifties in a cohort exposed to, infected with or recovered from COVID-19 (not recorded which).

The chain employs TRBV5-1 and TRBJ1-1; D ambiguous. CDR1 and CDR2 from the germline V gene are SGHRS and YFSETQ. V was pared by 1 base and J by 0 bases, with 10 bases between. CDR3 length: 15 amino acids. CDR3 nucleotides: TGCGCCAGCAGCTTGTACAGCCCAATGAACACTGAAGCTTTCTTT. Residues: CASSLYSPMNTEAFF.

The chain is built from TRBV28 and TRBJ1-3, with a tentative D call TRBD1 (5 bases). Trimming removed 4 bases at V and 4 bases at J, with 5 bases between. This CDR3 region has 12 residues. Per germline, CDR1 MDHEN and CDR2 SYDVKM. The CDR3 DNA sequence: TGTGCCAGCAGTTACAGGGGAAACACCATATATTTT. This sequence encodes CASSYRGNTIYF.

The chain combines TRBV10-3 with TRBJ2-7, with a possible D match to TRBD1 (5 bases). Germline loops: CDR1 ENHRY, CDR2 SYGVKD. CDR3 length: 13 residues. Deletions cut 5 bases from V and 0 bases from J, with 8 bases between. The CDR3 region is CAISLDSSYEQYF. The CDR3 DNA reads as TGTGCCATCAGTTTAGACAGCTCCTACGAGCAGTACTTC.

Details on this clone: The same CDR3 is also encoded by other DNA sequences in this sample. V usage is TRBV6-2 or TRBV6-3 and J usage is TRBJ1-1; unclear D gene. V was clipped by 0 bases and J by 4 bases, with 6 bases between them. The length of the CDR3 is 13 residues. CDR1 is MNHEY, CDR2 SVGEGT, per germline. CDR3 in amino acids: CASSYSTGTEAFF. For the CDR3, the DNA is TGTGCCAGCAGTTACTCTACCGGCACTGAAGCTTTCTTT.

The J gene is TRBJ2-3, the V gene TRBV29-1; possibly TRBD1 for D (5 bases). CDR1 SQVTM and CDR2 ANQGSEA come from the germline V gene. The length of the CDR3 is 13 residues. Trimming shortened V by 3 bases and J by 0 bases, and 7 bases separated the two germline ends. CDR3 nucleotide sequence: TGCAGCGTTGATCACAGGAGCACAGATACGCAGTATTTT. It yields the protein CSVDHRSTDTQYF.

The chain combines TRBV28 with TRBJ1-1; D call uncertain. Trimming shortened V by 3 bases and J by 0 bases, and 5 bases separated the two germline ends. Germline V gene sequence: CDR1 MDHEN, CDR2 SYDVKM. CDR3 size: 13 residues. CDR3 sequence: CASSLPMNTEAFF. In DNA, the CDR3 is TGTGCCAGCAGTTTGCCTATGAACACTGAAGCTTTCTTT.

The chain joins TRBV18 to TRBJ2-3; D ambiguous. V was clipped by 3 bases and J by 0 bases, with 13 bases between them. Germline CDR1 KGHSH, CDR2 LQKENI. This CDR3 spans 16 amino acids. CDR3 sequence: CASSPSRLPSTDTQYF. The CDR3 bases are TGTGCCAGCTCACCTTCAAGACTCCCTAGCACAGATACGCAGTATTTT.

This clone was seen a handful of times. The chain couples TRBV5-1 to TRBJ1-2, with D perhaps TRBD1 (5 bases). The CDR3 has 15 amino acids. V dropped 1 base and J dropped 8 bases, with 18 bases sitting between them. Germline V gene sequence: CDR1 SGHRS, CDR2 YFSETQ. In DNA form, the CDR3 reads TGCGCCAGCAGCTTGCATGGGGGGAGGGACTCCGGCTACACCTTC. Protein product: CASSLHGGRDSGYTF.

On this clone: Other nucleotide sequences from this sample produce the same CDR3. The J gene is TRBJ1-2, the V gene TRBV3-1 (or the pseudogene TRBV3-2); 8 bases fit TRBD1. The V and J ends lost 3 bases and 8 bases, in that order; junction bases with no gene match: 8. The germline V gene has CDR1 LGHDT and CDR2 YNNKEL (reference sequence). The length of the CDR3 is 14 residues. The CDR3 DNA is TGTGCCAGCAGCCAGGACCGGACAGGGCGAGGCTACACCTTC. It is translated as CASSQDRTGRGYTF.

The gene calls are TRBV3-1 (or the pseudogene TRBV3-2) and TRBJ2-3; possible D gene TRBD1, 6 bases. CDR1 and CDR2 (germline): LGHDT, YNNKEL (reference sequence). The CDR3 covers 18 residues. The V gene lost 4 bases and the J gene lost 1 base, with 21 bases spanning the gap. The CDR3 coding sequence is TGTGCCAGCAGCCCCACCCCTTCGACAGGAGGACGCACAGATACGCAGTATTTT. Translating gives CASSPTPSTGGRTDTQYF.

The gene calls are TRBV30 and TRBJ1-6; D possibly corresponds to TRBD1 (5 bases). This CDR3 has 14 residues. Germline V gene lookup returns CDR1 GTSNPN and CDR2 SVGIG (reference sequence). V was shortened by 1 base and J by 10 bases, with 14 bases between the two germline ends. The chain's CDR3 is CAWSARGRPSPLHF. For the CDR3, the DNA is TGTGCCTGGAGTGCACGGGGGAGGCCGTCACCCCTCCACTTT.

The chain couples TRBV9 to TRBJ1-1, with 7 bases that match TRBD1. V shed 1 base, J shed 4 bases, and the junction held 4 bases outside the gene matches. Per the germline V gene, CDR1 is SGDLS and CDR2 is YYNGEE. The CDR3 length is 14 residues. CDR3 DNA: TGTGCCAGCAGCGTAAGTTCAGGGGGCACTGAAGCTTTCTTT. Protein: CASSVSSGGTEAFF.

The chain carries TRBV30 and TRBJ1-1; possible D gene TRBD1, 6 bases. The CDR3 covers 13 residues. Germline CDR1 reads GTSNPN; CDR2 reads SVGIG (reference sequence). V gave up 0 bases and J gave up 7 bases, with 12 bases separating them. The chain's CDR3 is CAWSVLSGVEAFF. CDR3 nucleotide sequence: TGTGCCTGGAGTGTACTTTCAGGGGTTGAAGCTTTCTTT.

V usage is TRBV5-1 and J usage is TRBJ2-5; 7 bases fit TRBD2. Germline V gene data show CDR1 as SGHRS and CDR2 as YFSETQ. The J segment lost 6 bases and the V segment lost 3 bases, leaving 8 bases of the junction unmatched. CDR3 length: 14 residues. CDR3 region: CASSSGTNTKTQYF. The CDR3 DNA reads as TGCGCCAGCAGCTCCGGGACTAATACGAAGACCCAGTACTTC.

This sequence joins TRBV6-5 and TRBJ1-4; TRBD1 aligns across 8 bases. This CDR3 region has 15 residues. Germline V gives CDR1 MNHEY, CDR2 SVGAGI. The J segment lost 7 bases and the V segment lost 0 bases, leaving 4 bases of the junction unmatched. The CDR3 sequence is CASSYSDRESEKLFF. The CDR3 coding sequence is TGTGCCAGCAGTTACTCGGACAGGGAAAGTGAAAAACTGTTTTTT.

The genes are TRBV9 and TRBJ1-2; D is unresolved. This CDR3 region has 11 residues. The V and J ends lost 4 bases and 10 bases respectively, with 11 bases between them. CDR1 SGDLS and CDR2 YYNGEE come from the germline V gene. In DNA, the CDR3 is TGTGCCAGCAGCACACCCAACCCCTACACCTTC. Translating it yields CASSTPNPYTF.

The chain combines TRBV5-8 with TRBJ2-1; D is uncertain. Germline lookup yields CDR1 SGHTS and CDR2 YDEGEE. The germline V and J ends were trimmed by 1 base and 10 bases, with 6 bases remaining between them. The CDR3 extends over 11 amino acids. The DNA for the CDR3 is TGTGCCAGCAGCTTGCGCTACGAGCAGTTCTTC. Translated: CASSLRYEQFF.

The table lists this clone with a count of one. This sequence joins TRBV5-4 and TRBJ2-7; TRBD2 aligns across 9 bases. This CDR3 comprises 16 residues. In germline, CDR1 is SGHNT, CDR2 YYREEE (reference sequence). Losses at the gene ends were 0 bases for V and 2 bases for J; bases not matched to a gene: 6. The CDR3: CASSLVLGGGAYEQYF. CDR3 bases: TGTGCCAGCAGCTTGGTTCTGGGCGGGGGGGCCTACGAGCAGTACTTC.

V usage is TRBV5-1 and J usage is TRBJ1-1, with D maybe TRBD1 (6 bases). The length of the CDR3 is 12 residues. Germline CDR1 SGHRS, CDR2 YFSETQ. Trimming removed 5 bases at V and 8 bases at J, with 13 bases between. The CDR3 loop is CASRHTGSEAFF. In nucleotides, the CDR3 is TGCGCCAGCAGACACACAGGGTCCGAAGCTTTCTTT.

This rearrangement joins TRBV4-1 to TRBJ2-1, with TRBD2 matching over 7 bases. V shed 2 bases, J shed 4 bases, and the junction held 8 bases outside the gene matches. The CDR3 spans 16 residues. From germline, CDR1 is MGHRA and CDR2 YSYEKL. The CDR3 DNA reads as TGCGCCAGCAGCCAACAATCGCTAGCGGCTTACAATGAGCAGTTCTTC. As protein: CASSQQSLAAYNEQFF.

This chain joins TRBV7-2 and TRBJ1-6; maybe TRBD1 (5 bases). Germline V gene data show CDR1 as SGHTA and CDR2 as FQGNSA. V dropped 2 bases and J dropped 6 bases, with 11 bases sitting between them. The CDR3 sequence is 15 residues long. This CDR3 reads CASSLNQGFNSPLHF. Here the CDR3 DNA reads TGTGCCAGCAGCTTAAACCAGGGTTTTAATTCACCCCTCCACTTT.

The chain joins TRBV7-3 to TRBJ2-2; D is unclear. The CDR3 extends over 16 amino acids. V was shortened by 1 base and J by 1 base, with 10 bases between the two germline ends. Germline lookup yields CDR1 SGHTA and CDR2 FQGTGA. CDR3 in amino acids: CASSLNVVRNTGELFF. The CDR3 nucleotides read TGTGCCAGCAGCTTAAATGTTGTGAGGAACACCGGGGAGCTGTTTTTT.